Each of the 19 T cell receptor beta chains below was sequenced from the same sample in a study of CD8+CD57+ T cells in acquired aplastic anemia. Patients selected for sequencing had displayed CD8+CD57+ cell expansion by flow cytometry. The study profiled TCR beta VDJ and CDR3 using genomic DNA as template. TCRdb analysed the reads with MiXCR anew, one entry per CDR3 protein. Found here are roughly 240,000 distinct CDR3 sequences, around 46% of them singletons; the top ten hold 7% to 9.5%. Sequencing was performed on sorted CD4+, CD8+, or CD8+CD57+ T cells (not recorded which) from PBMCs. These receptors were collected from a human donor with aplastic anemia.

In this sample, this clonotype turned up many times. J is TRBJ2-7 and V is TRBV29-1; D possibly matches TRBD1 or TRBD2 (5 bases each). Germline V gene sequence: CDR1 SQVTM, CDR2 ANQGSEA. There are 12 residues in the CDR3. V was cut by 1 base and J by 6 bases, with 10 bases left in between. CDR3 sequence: CSVEVHGTEQYF. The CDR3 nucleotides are TGCAGCGTTGAAGTCCACGGGACCGAGCAGTACTTC.

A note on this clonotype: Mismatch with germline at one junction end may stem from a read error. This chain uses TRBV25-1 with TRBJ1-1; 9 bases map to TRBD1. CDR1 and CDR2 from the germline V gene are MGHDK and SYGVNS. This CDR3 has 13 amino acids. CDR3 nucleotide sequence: TGTGCCTGCAGCCCAACAGGGGGCATGAGGTCTTTCTTT. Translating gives CACSPTGGMRSFF.

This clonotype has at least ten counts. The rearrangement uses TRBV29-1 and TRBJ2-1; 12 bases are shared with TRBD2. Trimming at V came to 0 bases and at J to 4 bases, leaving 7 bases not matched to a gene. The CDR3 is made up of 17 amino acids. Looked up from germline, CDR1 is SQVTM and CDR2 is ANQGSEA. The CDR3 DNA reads TGCAGCGTTGAAGATCACCTGGGACTAGCGGGTTACAATGAGCAGTTCTTC. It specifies CSVEDHLGLAGYNEQFF.

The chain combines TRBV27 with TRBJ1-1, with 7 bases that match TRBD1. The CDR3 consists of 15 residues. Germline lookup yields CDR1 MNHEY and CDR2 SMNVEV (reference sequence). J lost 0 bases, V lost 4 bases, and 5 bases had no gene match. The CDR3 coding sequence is TGTGCCAGCAGTTCCTACAGGGGCATGAACACTGAAGCTTTCTTT. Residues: CASSSYRGMNTEAFF.

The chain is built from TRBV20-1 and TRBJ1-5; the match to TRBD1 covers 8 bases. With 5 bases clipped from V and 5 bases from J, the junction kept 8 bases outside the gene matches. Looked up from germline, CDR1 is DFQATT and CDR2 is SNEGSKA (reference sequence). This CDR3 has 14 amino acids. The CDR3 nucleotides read TGCAGTGCTCAGGGGGCAGGGGGGGATCAGCCCCAGCATTTT. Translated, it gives CSAQGAGGDQPQHF.

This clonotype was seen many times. The CDR3 loop is CASSPRSPGQGTTGELFF. Written as DNA, the CDR3 is TGTGCCAGCAGTCCCCGATCTCCGGGACAGGGAACCACCGGGGAGCTGTTTTTT. The V and J genes are TRBV2 and TRBJ2-2; TRBD1 matches at 9 bases. The germline V gene encodes CDR1 SNHLY and CDR2 FYNNEI. The ends lost 5 bases at V and 4 bases at J; junction bases unmatched: 14. This CDR3 spans 18 amino acids.

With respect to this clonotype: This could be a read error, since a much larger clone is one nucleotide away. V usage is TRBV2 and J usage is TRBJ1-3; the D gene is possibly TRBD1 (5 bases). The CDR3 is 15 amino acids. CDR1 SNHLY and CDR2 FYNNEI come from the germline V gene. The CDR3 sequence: CANSEGGASGNTIYF. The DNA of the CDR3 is TGTGCCAACAGTGAAGGAGGGGCCTCTGGAAACACCATATATTTT.

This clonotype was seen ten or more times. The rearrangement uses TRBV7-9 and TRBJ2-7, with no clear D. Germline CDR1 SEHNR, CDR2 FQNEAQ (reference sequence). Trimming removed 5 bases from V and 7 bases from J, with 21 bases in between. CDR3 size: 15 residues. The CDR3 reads CASSMGSGPLFEQYF. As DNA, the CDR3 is TGTGCCAGCAGCATGGGCTCAGGACCTCTATTTGAGCAGTACTTC.

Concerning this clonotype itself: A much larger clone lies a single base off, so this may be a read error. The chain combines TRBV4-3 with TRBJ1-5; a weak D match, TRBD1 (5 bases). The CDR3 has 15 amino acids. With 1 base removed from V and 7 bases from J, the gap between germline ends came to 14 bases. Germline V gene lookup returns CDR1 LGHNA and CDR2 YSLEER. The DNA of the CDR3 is TGCGCCAGCAGCCAAGGGCGCCAGGGATTGCAGCCCCAGCATTTT. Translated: CASSQGRQGLQPQHF.

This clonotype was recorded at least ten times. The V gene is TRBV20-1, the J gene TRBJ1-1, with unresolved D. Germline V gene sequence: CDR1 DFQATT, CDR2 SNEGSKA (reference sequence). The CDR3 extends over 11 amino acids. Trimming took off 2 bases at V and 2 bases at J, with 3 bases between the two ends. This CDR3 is CSARSNTEAFF. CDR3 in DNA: TGCAGTGCTAGAAGTAACACTGAAGCTTTCTTT.

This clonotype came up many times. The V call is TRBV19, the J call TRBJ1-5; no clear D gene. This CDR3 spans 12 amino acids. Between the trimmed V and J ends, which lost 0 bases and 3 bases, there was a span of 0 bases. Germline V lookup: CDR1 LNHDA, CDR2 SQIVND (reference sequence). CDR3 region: CASSIDNQPQHF. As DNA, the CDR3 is TGTGCCAGTAGTATAGACAATCAGCCCCAGCATTTT.

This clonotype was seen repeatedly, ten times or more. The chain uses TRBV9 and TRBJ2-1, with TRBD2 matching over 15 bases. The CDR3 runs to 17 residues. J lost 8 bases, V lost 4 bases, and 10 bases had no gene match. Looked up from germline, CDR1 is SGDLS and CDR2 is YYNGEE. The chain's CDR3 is CASSPARTSGGADEQFF. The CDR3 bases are TGTGCCAGCAGCCCCGCGAGGACTAGCGGGGGGGCCGATGAGCAGTTCTTC.

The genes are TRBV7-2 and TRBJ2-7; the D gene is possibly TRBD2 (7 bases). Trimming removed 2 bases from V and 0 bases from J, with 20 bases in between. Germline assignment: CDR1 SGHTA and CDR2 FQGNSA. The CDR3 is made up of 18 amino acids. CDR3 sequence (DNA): TGTGCCAGCAGCTTATGGTGGAGGGGGAGGGCCGGCTCCTACGAGCAGTACTTC. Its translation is CASSLWWRGRAGSYEQYF.

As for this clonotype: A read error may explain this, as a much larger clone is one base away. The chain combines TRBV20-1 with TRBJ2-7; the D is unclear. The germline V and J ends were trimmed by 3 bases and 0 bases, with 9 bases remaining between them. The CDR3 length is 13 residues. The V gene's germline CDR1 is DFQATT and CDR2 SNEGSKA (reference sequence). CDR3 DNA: TGCAGTGCTAGGTTAGTGGGCTCCTACGAGCAGTACTTC. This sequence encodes CSARLVGSYEQYF.

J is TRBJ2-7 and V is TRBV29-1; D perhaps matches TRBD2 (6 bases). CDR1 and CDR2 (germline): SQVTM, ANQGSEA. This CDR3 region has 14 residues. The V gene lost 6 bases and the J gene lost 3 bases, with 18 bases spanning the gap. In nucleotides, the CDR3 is TGCAGCGTAGCGACCGGGACTTACTACTACGAGCAGTACTTC. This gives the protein CSVATGTYYYEQYF.

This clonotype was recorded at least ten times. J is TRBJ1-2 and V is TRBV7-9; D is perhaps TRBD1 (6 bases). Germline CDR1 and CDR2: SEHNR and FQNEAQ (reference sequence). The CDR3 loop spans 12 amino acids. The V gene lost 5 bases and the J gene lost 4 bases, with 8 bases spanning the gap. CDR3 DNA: TGTGCCAGCAGCGGACAGTTCTATGGCTACACCTTC. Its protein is CASSGQFYGYTF.

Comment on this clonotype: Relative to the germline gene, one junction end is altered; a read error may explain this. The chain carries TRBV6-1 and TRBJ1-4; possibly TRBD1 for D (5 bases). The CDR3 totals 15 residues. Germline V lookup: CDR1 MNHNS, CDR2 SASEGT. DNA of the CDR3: TGTGCCAGCAGTGATCTGTACCGGGACTCTGAAGAACTGTTTTTT. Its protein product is CASSDLYRDSEELFF.

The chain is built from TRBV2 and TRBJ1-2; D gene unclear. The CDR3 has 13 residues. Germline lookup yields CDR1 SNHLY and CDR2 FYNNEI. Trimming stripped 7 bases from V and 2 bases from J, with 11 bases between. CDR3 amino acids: CASKSDVNYGYTF. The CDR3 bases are TGTGCCAGCAAGTCGGACGTGAACTATGGCTACACCTTC. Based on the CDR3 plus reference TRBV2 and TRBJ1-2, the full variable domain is EPEVTQTPSHQVTQMGQEVILRCVPISNHLYFYWYRQILGQKVEFLVSFYNNEISEKSEIFDDQFSVERPDGSNFTLKIRSTKLEDSAMYFCASKSDVNYGYTFGSGTRLTVV.

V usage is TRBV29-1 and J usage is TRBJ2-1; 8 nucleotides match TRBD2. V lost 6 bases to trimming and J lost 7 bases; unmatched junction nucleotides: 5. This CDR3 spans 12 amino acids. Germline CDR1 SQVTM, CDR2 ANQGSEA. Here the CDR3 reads CSVDGTRNEQFF. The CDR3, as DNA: TGCAGCGTAGACGGGACTAGGAATGAGCAGTTCTTC.